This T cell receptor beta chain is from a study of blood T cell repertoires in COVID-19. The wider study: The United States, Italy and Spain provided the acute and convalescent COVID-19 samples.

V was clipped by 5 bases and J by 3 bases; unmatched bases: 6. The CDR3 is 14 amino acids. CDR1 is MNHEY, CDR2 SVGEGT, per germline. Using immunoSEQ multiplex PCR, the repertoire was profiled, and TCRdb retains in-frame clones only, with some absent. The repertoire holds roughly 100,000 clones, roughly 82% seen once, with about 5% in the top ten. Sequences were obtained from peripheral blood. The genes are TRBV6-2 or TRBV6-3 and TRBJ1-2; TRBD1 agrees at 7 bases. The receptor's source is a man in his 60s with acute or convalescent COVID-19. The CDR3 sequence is CASSPGTDYYGYTF. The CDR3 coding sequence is TGTGCCAGCAGTCCCGGGACAGACTACTATGGCTACACCTTC.